This is a list of T cell receptor beta chains from one sample in a study of CD8+CD57+ T cells in acquired aplastic anemia. TCRdb used MiXCR to reprocess the reads, holding one entry per CDR3 protein. The profile shows under 200,000 distinct CDR3 sequences, around half of them singletons. Sequencing input: sorted CD4+, CD8+, or CD8+CD57+ T cells (not recorded which) from PBMCs. The origin of the receptors is a human donor with aplastic anemia. The CDR3 runs from the conserved cysteine through the conserved F or W. The D gene is left open where the match is weak. The listing skips clone size in some rows; elsewhere it reads once, few, many or a size class.

TRBJ2-3 15 - - TRBV24-1 CATSDPGASGDTQYF TGTGCCACCAGTGACCCCGGGGCTAGTGGAGATACGCAGTATTTT
TRBJ2-1 11 - - TRBV29-1 CSVEGVPEQFF TGCAGCGTTGAAGGGGTTCCTGAGCAGTTCTTC
TRBJ2-1 12 few - TRBV2 CASSDRGHEQFF TGTGCCAGCAGTGATCGGGGCCATGAGCAGTTCTTC
TRBJ1-2 14 many - TRBV20-1 CSALWEGPPYGYTF TGCAGTGCTTTATGGGAGGGGCCCCCCTATGGCTACACCTTC
TRBJ2-5 13 - - TRBV10-1 CASSDRGVGTQYF TGCGCCAGCAGTGATAGGGGCGTGGGGACCCAGTACTTC
TRBJ2-7 14 - TRBD1 TRBV2 CASSERDRPRKQYF TGTGCCAGCAGTGAACGGGACAGGCCTAGGAAGCAGTACTTC
TRBJ2-1 12 many - TRBV5-8 CASSLVLHEQFF TGTGCCAGCAGCTTGGTGCTGCATGAGCAGTTCTTC
TRBJ2-1 15 - TRBD2 TRBV27 CASSFRGGLMDEQFF TGTGCCAGCAGTTTTCGGGGAGGGCTTATGGATGAGCAGTTCTTC
TRBJ2-1 12 few - TRBV3-1 CASSQGGTEQFF TGTGCCAGCAGCCAAGGAGGGACTGAGCAGTTCTTC
TRBJ2-3 16 few - TRBV10-3 CAISELGQGGTDTQYF TGTGCCATCAGTGAGTTAGGGCAGGGTGGCACAGATACGCAGTATTTT
TRBJ1-2 14 - - TRBV10-3 CAISGGGKDYGYTF TGTGCCATCAGTGGCGGGGGGAAAGACTATGGCTACACCTTC
TRBJ2-7 12 - TRBD2 TRBV2 CASRQGLAEQYF TGTGCCAGCAGGCAGGGACTAGCCGAGCAGTACTTC
TRBJ1-1 14 - - TRBV10-3 CAISDGTGNTEAFF TGTGCCATCAGTGATGGGACGGGAAACACTGAAGCTTTCTTT
TRBJ1-4 13 - TRBD1 TRBV7-9 CASRVSGGEKLFF TGTGCCAGCAGAGTGTCAGGGGGTGAAAAACTGTTTTTT
TRBJ1-5 17 - TRBD1 TRBV11-1 CASSLPPGQGLGQPQHF TGTGCCAGCAGCCTCCCCCCGGGACAGGGGTTAGGACAGCCCCAGCATTTT
TRBJ2-3 15 few TRBD1 TRBV15 CATSRRTGGTDTQYF TGTGCCACCAGCAGGCGGACAGGGGGCACAGATACGCAGTATTTT
TRBJ1-1 13 once - TRBV19 CASSIGRFTEAFF TGTGCCAGTAGTATTGGGAGGTTCACTGAAGCTTTCTTT
TRBJ2-5 15 - TRBD1 TRBV7-6 CASSLGAGGSETQYF TGTGCCAGCAGCTTAGGGGCAGGGGGATCGGAGACCCAATACTTC